Shown below are 15 T cell receptor beta chains from a single sample sequenced in a study of cytomegalovirus exposure and HLA in healthy donors. Both 60 Vbeta primers and 13 Jbeta primers went into the PCR. The table came from immunoSEQ multiplex PCR; TCRdb's copy has only in-frame clones and leaves some out. The repertoire includes about 150,000 clones, about 80% of them detected once, and approximately 5.7% sits in the top ten. Sequencing input: PBMCs. Source of these receptors: a man younger than 40 in good health and CMV-seropositive.

The DNA of the CDR3 is TGTGCCAGCAAGAAAGGGGGCCAGGGCTCTGGCTACACCTTC. This gives the protein CASKKGGQGSGYTF. The chain is built from TRBV28 and TRBJ1-2; 7 bases line up with TRBD1. With 7 bases clipped from V and 7 bases from J, the junction kept 12 bases outside the gene matches. The CDR3 extends over 14 amino acids. CDR1 and CDR2 (germline): MDHEN, SYDVKM.

J is TRBJ1-2 and V is TRBV5-8, with D unclear. From germline, CDR1 is SGHTS and CDR2 YDEGEE. CDR3 length equals 15 residues. V gave up 7 bases and J gave up 4 bases, with 20 bases separating them. The CDR3 protein is CASLPPLVGGYGYTF. CDR3 nucleotide sequence: TGTGCCAGCCTTCCCCCCCTCGTCGGCGGCTATGGCTACACCTTC.

This chain connects TRBV27 to TRBJ1-2; 8 bases are a match to TRBD1. The germline CDR1 and CDR2 sequences are MNHEY and SMNVEV (reference sequence). Trimming took 2 bases from V and 7 from J; bases not matched to a gene: 3. The CDR3 consists of 13 residues. The CDR3 DNA is TGTGCCAGCAGTTTAGACAGGGGCGCTGGCTACACCTTC. Amino acid sequence: CASSLDRGAGYTF.

CDR3 in amino acids: CAWRGGGQGPSSYNEQFF. The CDR3, as DNA: TGTGCCTGGAGAGGGGGGGGGCAGGGGCCTAGCTCCTACAATGAGCAGTTCTTC. The chain carries TRBV30 and TRBJ2-1; tentative D call: TRBD2 (7 bases). Looked up from germline, CDR1 is GTSNPN and CDR2 is SVGIG (reference sequence). The V gene lost 3 bases and the J gene lost 0 bases, with 21 bases spanning the gap. The CDR3 has 18 residues.

The chain joins TRBV7-9 to TRBJ2-4, with D possibly TRBD1 on 6 matching bases. Germline assignment: CDR1 SEHNR and CDR2 FQNEAQ (reference sequence). Trimming shortened V by 0 bases and J by 1 base, and 10 bases separated the two germline ends. This CDR3 contains 16 residues. In nucleotides, the CDR3 is TGTGCCAGCAGCTTAGCCGGTACAGGGGCCAAAAACATTCAGTACTTC. Translated: CASSLAGTGAKNIQYF.

This sequence joins TRBV28 and TRBJ2-1; 9 bases map to TRBD1. CDR1 is MDHEN and CDR2 is SYDVKM in the germline V gene. The CDR3 covers 14 residues. V trimming: 6 bases; J trimming: 9 bases; junction bases outside the gene matches: 9. CDR3 in amino acids: CASSSGTGGTEQFF. CDR3 bases: TGTGCCAGCAGCTCCGGAACAGGGGGCACTGAGCAGTTCTTC.

The chain links TRBV5-8 to TRBJ1-5, with 9 positions matching TRBD1. This CDR3 has 17 residues. CDR1 is SGHTS and CDR2 is YDEGEE in the germline V gene. V lost 0 bases and J lost 4; bases outside the gene matches: 8. As DNA, the CDR3 is TGTGCCAGCAGCTTGGCCGCGGGACAGGGCTTGAATCAGCCCCAGCATTTT. Translation: CASSLAAGQGLNQPQHF.

The rearrangement uses TRBV27 and TRBJ2-7; 9 bases map to TRBD1. Germline loops: CDR1 MNHEY, CDR2 SMNVEV (reference sequence). J was trimmed by 5 bases and V by 1 base; bases with no gene match: 6. The CDR3 is 15 residues long. CDR3 sequence reads: CASSLLGQGGNEQYF. DNA for the CDR3: TGTGCCAGCAGTTTATTGGGACAGGGTGGTAACGAGCAGTACTTC.

The chain uses TRBV5-4 and TRBJ2-2; the D is unclear. The CDR3 extends over 14 amino acids. Germline V gene data show CDR1 as SGHNT and CDR2 as YYREEE (reference sequence). V lost 0 bases and J lost 0, with 3 bases in between. The CDR3 coding sequence is TGTGCCAGCAGCTTGGGTACGAACACCGGGGAGCTGTTTTTT. Protein product: CASSLGTNTGELFF.

The rearrangement joins TRBV4-3 to TRBJ2-1; 12 bases are a match to TRBD2. With V trimmed by 0 bases and J by 15 bases, 12 bases remained unmatched. The CDR3 runs to 16 residues. Germline CDR1 and CDR2: LGHNA and YSLEER. CDR3 loop: CASSQELSSGGASPFF. The CDR3 nucleotides read TGCGCCAGCAGCCAAGAACTCTCTAGCGGGGGGGCCAGTCCGTTCTTC.

The chain joins TRBV7-6 to TRBJ2-2; D is possibly TRBD2 (5 bases). The CDR3 sequence is 12 residues long. V lost 6 bases and J lost 7, with 9 bases in between. CDR1 is SGHVS and CDR2 is FNYEAQ in the germline V gene. In nucleotides, the CDR3 is TGTGCCAGCAGACTCGGGGACGGGGAGCTGTTTTTT. It is translated as CASRLGDGELFF.

This clone was picked up a small number of times. This chain uses TRBV2 with TRBJ2-7, with 10 bases lining up with TRBD1. Germline V lookup: CDR1 SNHLY, CDR2 FYNNEI. V shed 5 bases, J shed 5 bases, and the junction held 12 bases outside the gene matches. The CDR3 is 16 residues long. DNA for the CDR3: TGTGCCAGCAGTTGGACAGGGGGTAACTTGGAGGACGAGCAGTACTTC. The encoded protein is CASSWTGGNLEDEQYF.

The chain uses TRBV7-9 and TRBJ2-7; 7 bases are shared with TRBD2. The CDR3 is made up of 14 amino acids. With 4 bases clipped from V and 5 bases from J, the junction kept 8 bases outside the gene matches. The germline V gene encodes CDR1 SEHNR and CDR2 FQNEAQ (reference sequence). Written as DNA, the CDR3 is TGTGCCAGCAGCTCCTCCCCGCGGGGGAACGAGCAGTACTTC. Translating it yields CASSSSPRGNEQYF.

This chain uses TRBV30 with TRBJ1-1; D is unclear. V lost 0 bases, J lost 6 bases, and 11 bases lay in between. The CDR3 has 13 residues. Germline V CDR1 and CDR2: GTSNPN, SVGIG (reference sequence). For the CDR3, the DNA is TGTGCCTGGAGTGTCCGGGAGACCTCTGAAGCTTTCTTT. Its protein is CAWSVRETSEAFF.

This rearrangement joins TRBV7-2 to TRBJ2-7, with TRBD2 matching 13 bases. The CDR3 is 16 residues long. With 1 base clipped from V and 2 bases from J, the junction kept 2 bases outside the gene matches. In germline, CDR1 is SGHTA, CDR2 FQGNSA. This CDR3 is CASSLVTSGGAYEQYF. CDR3 DNA sequence: TGTGCCAGCAGCTTAGTTACTAGCGGGGGGGCCTACGAGCAGTACTTC.